Shown below are 25 T cell receptor beta chains from a single sample sequenced in a study of beta chain features in type 1 diabetes. Findings of the study overall: Type 1 diabetes patients showed a moderate but significant shortening of TCRB CDR3s in all four CD4+ subsets.

Every isolated RNA sample was fully reverse transcribed, so sequencing captured expressed TCRB transcripts. TCRdb keeps only in-frame clones here, not all; method: immunoSEQ multiplex PCR. The table lists hundreds of thousands of clones, about an eighth of them singletons, with roughly 0.04% in the top ten. Which antigens these TCRs recognize remains unknown. The sample consisted of naive CD4+ T cells from blood. The source of these receptors is a man between 18 and 29 years old with type 1 diabetes.

The chain recombines TRBV30 with TRBJ1-5, with a tentative D call TRBD1 (5 bases). CDR3 length: 13 residues. The V and J ends lost 2 bases and 5 bases respectively, with 10 bases between them. Germline loops: CDR1 GTSNPN, CDR2 SVGIG (reference sequence). The DNA for the CDR3 is TGTGCCTGGAGTTCTCTGGGGGATCAGCCCCAGCATTTT. It is translated as CAWSSLGDQPQHF. Using reference TRBV30 and TRBJ1-5 for the parts outside the CDR3, the full variable domain is SQTIHQWPATLVQPVGSPLSLECTVEGTSNPNLYWYRQAAGRGLQLLFYSVGIGQISSEVPQNLSASRPQDRQFILSSKKLLLSDSGFYLCAWSSLGDQPQHFGDGTRLSIL.

This clone has just a few counts. The chain employs TRBV30 and TRBJ1-1, with TRBD1 matching over 8 bases. The germline CDR1 and CDR2 sequences are GTSNPN and SVGIG (reference sequence). V was clipped by 1 base and J by 1 base; unmatched bases: 2. The CDR3 contains 14 residues. This CDR3 is CAWSAGQGNTEAFF. In DNA form, the CDR3 reads TGTGCCTGGAGTGCAGGACAGGGGAACACTGAAGCTTTCTTT.

About this clone itself: Given a much more abundant clone one base away, this may be a read error. The chain has TRBV7-2 and TRBJ2-5; no firm D call. Germline CDR1 SGHTA, CDR2 FQGNSA. The CDR3 loop spans 11 amino acids. The V and J ends lost 5 bases and 5 bases respectively, with 6 bases between them. CDR3: CASSVGETQYF. CDR3 sequence (DNA): TGTGCCAGCAGCGTCGGGGAGACCCAGTACTTC. Together with reference TRBV7-2 and TRBJ2-5, the CDR3 gives the full variable domain: GAGVSQSPSNKVTEKGKDVELRCDPISGHTALYWYRQSLGQGLEFLIYFQGNSAPDKSGLPSDRFSAERTGGSVSTLTIQRTQQEDSAVYLCASSVGETQYFGPGTRLLVL.

This clone was recorded a few times. This rearrangement joins TRBV30 to TRBJ1-5, with 7 bases lining up with TRBD1. The CDR3 sequence is 18 residues long. The ends lost 0 bases at V and 4 bases at J; junction bases unmatched: 15. Germline V gene lookup returns CDR1 GTSNPN and CDR2 SVGIG (reference sequence). CDR3 amino acids: CAWSVERTNRGGNQPQHF. The CDR3 nucleotides are TGTGCCTGGAGTGTAGAACGTACCAACAGGGGAGGGAATCAGCCCCAGCATTTT.

This clone occurred a few times. The V call is TRBV5-4, the J call TRBJ1-2; weak D call: TRBD1 (5 bases). The length of the CDR3 is 13 residues. V shed 4 bases and J shed 4 bases, with 11 bases lying between them. The germline V gene has CDR1 SGHNT and CDR2 YYREEE (reference sequence). This CDR3 reads CASSETGFYGYTF. In nucleotides, the CDR3 is TGTGCCAGCAGCGAAACAGGATTCTATGGCTACACCTTC. Complete variable domain (other parts from reference TRBV5-4 and TRBJ1-2): ETGVTQSPTHLIKTRGQQVTLRCSSQSGHNTVSWYQQALGQGPQFIFQYYREEENGRGNFPPRFSGLQFPNYSSELNVNALELDDSALYLCASSETGFYGYTFGSGTRLTVV.

The chain is built from TRBV14 and TRBJ1-2; the D gene is possibly TRBD1 (6 bases). V was pared by 4 bases and J by 7 bases, with 10 bases between. This CDR3 is built from 12 residues. The V gene's germline CDR1 is SGHDN and CDR2 FVKESK. CDR3 coding DNA: TGTGCCAGCAGCCTGGGGGGCGCTGGCTACACCTTC. It encodes CASSLGGAGYTF.

This clone was observed a few times. The chain combines TRBV29-1 with TRBJ1-4; D gene unclear. Germline V gene lookup returns CDR1 SQVTM and CDR2 ANQGSEA. The V end lost 7 bases, the J end lost 0 bases, and 9 bases lay between the germline ends. The CDR3 is made up of 13 amino acids. The CDR3 DNA reads TGCAGCGCTATAAATGCAACTAATGAAAAACTGTTTTTT. It codes for CSAINATNEKLFF.

Only a few counts were recorded for this clone. This specimen includes other DNA sequences encoding the same CDR3. This sequence joins TRBV30 and TRBJ1-2; no definite D call. CDR3 size: 12 residues. Germline CDR1 GTSNPN, CDR2 SVGIG (reference sequence). V shed 3 bases and J shed 2 bases, with 7 bases lying between them. The CDR3 DNA sequence: TGTGCCTGGAGCGGCGGCAACTATGGCTACACCTTC. This encodes CAWSGGNYGYTF.

The chain uses TRBV7-9 and TRBJ1-2, with 8 bases fitting TRBD1. The J segment lost 2 bases and the V segment lost 2 bases, leaving 4 bases of the junction unmatched. Germline values: CDR1 SEHNR, CDR2 FQNEAQ (reference sequence). There are 15 residues in the CDR3. CDR3 residues: CASSLSDRVNYGYTF. CDR3 in DNA: TGTGCCAGCAGCTTATCGGACAGGGTAAACTATGGCTACACCTTC.

This clone appeared a few times. The chain is built from TRBV7-9 and TRBJ1-4, with D hard to call. Trimming left V 4 bases short and J 4 bases short, with 13 bases between. This CDR3 is built from 15 residues. Germline V CDR1 and CDR2: SEHNR, FQNEAQ (reference sequence). The CDR3 nucleotides read TGTGCCAGCAGCTACGTCGGACTGAATAATGAAAAACTGTTTTTT. Protein sequence: CASSYVGLNNEKLFF.

The rearrangement uses TRBV9 and TRBJ2-7, with D hard to call. CDR3 size: 12 residues. With 3 bases removed from V and 2 bases from J, the gap between germline ends came to 6 bases. Germline assignment: CDR1 SGDLS and CDR2 YYNGEE. The CDR3 here is CASSDGTYEQYF. Written as DNA, the CDR3 is TGTGCCAGCAGCGACGGAACCTACGAGCAGTACTTC.

In this sample, this clone turned up a few times. The rearrangement uses TRBV5-4 and TRBJ1-5; perhaps TRBD1 as D (5 bases). In germline, CDR1 is SGHNT, CDR2 YYREEE (reference sequence). V shed 2 bases and J shed 4 bases, with 10 bases lying between them. The CDR3 contains 14 residues. In DNA, the CDR3 is TGTGCCAGCAGCTTACTATCAGGGAATCAGCCCCAGCATTTT. It codes for CASSLLSGNQPQHF.

A note on this clone: Other DNA sequences within the sample encode an identical CDR3. This chain connects TRBV15 to TRBJ2-5; 7 positions agree with TRBD2. Per the germline V gene, CDR1 is LNHNV and CDR2 is YYDKDF (reference sequence). This CDR3 is 13 amino acids long. J was trimmed by 5 bases and V by 8 bases; bases with no gene match: 8. The CDR3 DNA reads TGTGCCACCTCACGGGGGGACGGGGAGACCCAGTACTTC. It translates to CATSRGDGETQYF.

The V gene is TRBV7-9, the J gene TRBJ1-1, with D perhaps matching TRBD1 (6 bases). Germline values: CDR1 SEHNR, CDR2 FQNEAQ (reference sequence). V lost 5 bases and J lost 1, with 11 bases in between. This CDR3 comprises 14 residues. For the CDR3, the DNA is TGTGCCAGCAGCGCAGTACAGGGGAACACTGAAGCTTTCTTT. Protein product: CASSAVQGNTEAFF. Using reference TRBV7-9 and TRBJ1-1 for the parts outside the CDR3, the full variable domain is DTGVSQNPRHKITKRGQNVTFRCDPISEHNRLYWYRQTLGQGPEFLTYFQNEAQLEKSRLLSDRFSAERPKGSFSTLEIQRTEQGDSAMYLCASSAVQGNTEAFFGQGTRLTVV.

The chain uses TRBV28 and TRBJ1-5; D is unresolved. The CDR3 is 13 residues long. With 3 bases removed from V and 0 bases from J, the gap between germline ends came to 3 bases. Germline-derived CDR1 and CDR2 are MDHEN and SYDVKM. CDR3 in amino acids: CASSFGSNQPQHF. In DNA, the CDR3 is TGTGCCAGCAGTTTTGGTAGCAATCAGCCCCAGCATTTT. Based on the CDR3 plus reference TRBV28 and TRBJ1-5, the full variable domain is DVKVTQSSRYLVKRTGEKVFLECVQDMDHENMFWYRQDPGLGLRLIYFSYDVKMKEKGDIPEGYSVSREKKERFSLILESASTNQTSMYLCASSFGSNQPQHFGDGTRLSIL.

This chain connects TRBV7-2 to TRBJ1-1, with 8 bases lining up with TRBD1. Per germline, CDR1 SGHTA and CDR2 FQGNSA. The CDR3 extends over 16 amino acids. The junction had 9 bases not matched to a gene; V was cut back by 4 bases and J by 2 bases. This CDR3 is CASSSRTGLINTEAFF. Written as DNA, the CDR3 is TGTGCCAGCAGCTCACGGACAGGGCTAATTAACACTGAAGCTTTCTTT.

In this sample, this clone turned up a few times. This chain uses TRBV9 with TRBJ2-5; maybe TRBD2 (7 bases). The V end lost 4 bases, the J end lost 6 bases, and 16 bases lay between the germline ends. The germline V gene has CDR1 SGDLS and CDR2 YYNGEE. CDR3 length: 14 residues. CDR3 in amino acids: CASSPPGGAKTQYF. The CDR3 region has the DNA TGTGCCAGCAGCCCACCGGGGGGCGCGAAGACCCAGTACTTC.

The V and J genes are TRBV23-1 and TRBJ2-5; maybe TRBD2 (6 bases). Being an ORF, TRBV23-1 has a function that is uncertain. This CDR3 spans 14 amino acids. V lost 3 bases and J lost 3, with 11 bases in between. Here the CDR3 reads CASSHREEEETQYF. CDR3 nucleotides: TGCGCCAGCAGTCACAGGGAGGAGGAAGAGACCCAGTACTTC.

The V and J genes are TRBV7-6 and TRBJ2-6, with D possibly being TRBD1 or TRBD2 (6 bases each). The V end lost 4 bases, the J end lost 0 bases, and 22 bases lay between the germline ends. CDR3 length: 20 amino acids. Germline-derived CDR1 and CDR2 are SGHVS and FNYEAQ. The CDR3 sequence is CASSSGAGTATPSGANVLTF. CDR3 nucleotide sequence: TGTGCCAGCAGCTCAGGGGCCGGGACTGCCACCCCCTCTGGGGCCAACGTCCTGACTTTC.

This clone was picked up a small number of times. Within the sample, other DNA sequences also encode this same CDR3. V usage is TRBV5-4 and J usage is TRBJ2-5; D might be TRBD1 or TRBD2, each matching 6 bases. V shed 4 bases and J shed 2 bases, with 12 bases lying between them. CDR3 length: 14 amino acids. Germline values: CDR1 SGHNT, CDR2 YYREEE (reference sequence). This CDR3 reads CASSPGGSQETQYF. The CDR3 region has the DNA TGTGCCAGCAGCCCCGGGGGCAGTCAAGAGACCCAGTACTTC.

This chain connects TRBV6-5 to TRBJ1-2, with D hard to call. The CDR3 runs to 13 residues. The V end lost 2 bases, the J end lost 6 bases, and 10 bases lay between the germline ends. Germline-derived CDR1 and CDR2 are MNHEY and SVGAGI. The DNA for the CDR3 is TGTGCCAGCAGTTACCCGGCTGGCGATGGCTACACCTTC. It translates to CASSYPAGDGYTF.

V usage is TRBV6-1 and J usage is TRBJ1-1; D is unclear. The CDR3 covers 14 residues. V lost 7 bases and J lost 1, with 13 bases in between. The V gene's germline CDR1 is MNHNS and CDR2 SASEGT. The CDR3 coding sequence is TGTGCCAGCACGCGGGAGCGGCAGAACACTGAAGCTTTCTTT. Its protein is CASTRERQNTEAFF.

J is TRBJ2-2 and V is TRBV11-2; TRBD1 matches at 10 bases. There are 17 residues in the CDR3. J lost 5 bases, V lost 0 bases, and 6 bases had no gene match. Looked up from germline, CDR1 is SGHAT and CDR2 is FQNNGV. The CDR3 reads CASSLDPDRGRTGELFF. The CDR3 nucleotides are TGTGCCAGCAGCTTAGACCCTGACAGGGGGCGAACCGGGGAGCTGTTTTTT.

The rearrangement uses TRBV7-9 and TRBJ2-5; 8 bases are shared with TRBD1. The CDR3 has 15 amino acids. V lost 4 bases, J lost 2 bases, and 6 bases stayed unmatched. The germline CDR1 and CDR2 sequences are SEHNR and FQNEAQ (reference sequence). The CDR3 loop is CASSWPRGRQETQYF. CDR3 nucleotide sequence: TGTGCCAGCAGCTGGCCCAGGGGGCGGCAAGAGACCCAGTACTTC.

This clone was seen more than once but under ten times. Within the sample, other DNA sequences also encode this same CDR3. This chain links TRBV18 with TRBJ1-5; D might be TRBD1 (5 bases). This CDR3 region has 14 residues. The germline V gene has CDR1 KGHSH and CDR2 LQKENI. With 0 bases removed from V and 5 bases from J, the gap between germline ends came to 8 bases. In DNA form, the CDR3 reads TGTGCCAGCTCACCACCGGGGGGGGATCAGCCCCAGCATTTT. Protein: CASSPPGGDQPQHF. Together with reference TRBV18 and TRBJ1-5, the CDR3 gives the full variable domain: NAGVMQNPRHLVRRRGQEARLRCSPMKGHSHVYWYRQLPEEGLKFMVYLQKENIIDESGMPKERFSAEFPKEGPSILRIQQVVRGDSAAYFCASSPPGGDQPQHFGDGTRLSIL.